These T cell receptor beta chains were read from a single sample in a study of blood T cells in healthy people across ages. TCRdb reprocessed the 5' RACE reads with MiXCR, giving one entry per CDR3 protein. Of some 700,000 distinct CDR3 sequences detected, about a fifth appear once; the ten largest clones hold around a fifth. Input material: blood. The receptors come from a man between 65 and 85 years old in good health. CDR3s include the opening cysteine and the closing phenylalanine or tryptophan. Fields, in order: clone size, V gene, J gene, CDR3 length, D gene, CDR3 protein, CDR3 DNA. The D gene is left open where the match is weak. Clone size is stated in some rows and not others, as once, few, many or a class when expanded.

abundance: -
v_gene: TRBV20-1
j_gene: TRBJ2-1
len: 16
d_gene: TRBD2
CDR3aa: CSATAEAGPSYNEQFF
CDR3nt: TGCAGTGCTACAGCCGAAGCGGGGCCATCCTACAATGAGCAGTTCTTC

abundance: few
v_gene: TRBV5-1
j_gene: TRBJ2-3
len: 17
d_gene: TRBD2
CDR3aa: CASSFGLAGTTTDTQYF
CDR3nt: TGCGCCAGCAGCTTTGGCCTAGCGGGAACCACCACAGATACGCAGTATTTT

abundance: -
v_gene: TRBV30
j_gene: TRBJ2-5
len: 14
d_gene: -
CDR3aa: CAWSRSAQAETQYF
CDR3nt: TGTGCCTGGAGTAGATCAGCCCAAGCCGAGACCCAGTACTTC

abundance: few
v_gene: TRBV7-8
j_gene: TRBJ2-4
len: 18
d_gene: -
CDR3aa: CASSLIRGLAVAKNIQYF
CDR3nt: TGTGCCAGCAGCTTAATACGTGGGCTAGCAGTCGCCAAAAACATTCAGTACTTC

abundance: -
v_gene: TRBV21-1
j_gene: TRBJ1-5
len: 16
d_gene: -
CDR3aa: CASSFRDRGNGQPQHF
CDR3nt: TGTGCCAGCAGCTTCCGGGACAGGGGGAATGGGCAGCCCCAGCATTTT

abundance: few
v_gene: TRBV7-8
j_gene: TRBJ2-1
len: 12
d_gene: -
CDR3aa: CASPSENNEQFF
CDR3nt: TGTGCCAGCCCGAGCGAAAACAATGAGCAGTTCTTC

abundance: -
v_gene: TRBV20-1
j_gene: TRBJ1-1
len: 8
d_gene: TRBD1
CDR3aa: CSARAGGF
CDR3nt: TGCAGTGCTAGAGCAGGGGGTTTT

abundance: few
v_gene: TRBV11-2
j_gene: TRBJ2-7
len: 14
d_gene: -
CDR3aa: CASTPDRLRNEQYF
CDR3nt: TGTGCCAGCACCCCCGACAGGTTGAGGAACGAGCAGTACTTC

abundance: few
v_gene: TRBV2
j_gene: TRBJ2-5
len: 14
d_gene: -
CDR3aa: CASNEGVGRETQYF
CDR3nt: TGTGCCAGCAACGAAGGCGTAGGGCGAGAGACCCAGTACTTC

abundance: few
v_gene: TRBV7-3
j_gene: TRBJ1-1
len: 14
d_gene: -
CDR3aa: CASSLTAGNTEAFF
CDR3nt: TGTGCCAGCAGCTTAACGGCAGGGAACACTGAAGCTTTCTTT

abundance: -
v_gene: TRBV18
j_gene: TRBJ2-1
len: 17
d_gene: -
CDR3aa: CASSPPGRYSSYNEQFF
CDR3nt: TGTGCCAGCTCACCACCGGGGCGGTACAGCTCCTACAATGAGCAGTTCTTC

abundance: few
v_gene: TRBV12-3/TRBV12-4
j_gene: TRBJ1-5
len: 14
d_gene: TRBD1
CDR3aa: CASSSRTGFTPQHF
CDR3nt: TGTGCCAGCAGTTCCCGGACAGGGTTTACGCCCCAGCATTTT

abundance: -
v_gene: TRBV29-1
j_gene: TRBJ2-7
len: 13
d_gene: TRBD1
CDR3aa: CSMRTGSSYEQYF
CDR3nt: TGCAGCATGAGGACAGGGAGCTCCTACGAGCAGTACTTC

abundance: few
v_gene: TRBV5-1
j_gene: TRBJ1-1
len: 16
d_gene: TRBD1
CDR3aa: CASSLRDRGPGTEAFF
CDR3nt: TGCGCCAGCAGCCTGCGGGACAGGGGGCCTGGCACTGAAGCTTTCTTT

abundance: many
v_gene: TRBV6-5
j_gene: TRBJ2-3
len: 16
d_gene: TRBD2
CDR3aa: CASSRLAGGSTDTQYF
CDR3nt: TGTGCCAGCAGCCGACTAGCGGGGGGTAGCACAGATACGCAGTATTTT

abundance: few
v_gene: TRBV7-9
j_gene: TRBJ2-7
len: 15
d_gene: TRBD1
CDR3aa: CASSLVGTGSYEQYF
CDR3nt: TGTGCCAGCAGCTTAGTTGGGACAGGCTCCTACGAGCAGTACTTC

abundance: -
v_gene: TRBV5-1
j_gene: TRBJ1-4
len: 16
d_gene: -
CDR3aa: CASSLGAAATNEKLFF
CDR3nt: TGCGCCAGCAGCTTGGGTGCAGCTGCAACTAATGAAAAACTGTTTTTT

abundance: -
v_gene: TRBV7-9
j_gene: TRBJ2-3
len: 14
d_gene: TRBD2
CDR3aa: CASSFSGRSDTQYF
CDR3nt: TGTGCCAGCAGCTTTAGCGGGAGATCTGATACGCAGTATTTT

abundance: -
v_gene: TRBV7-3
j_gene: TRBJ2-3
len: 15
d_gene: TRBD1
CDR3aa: CASSPGQGAWDTQYF
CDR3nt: TGTGCCAGCAGCCCCGGACAGGGGGCATGGGATACGCAGTATTTT

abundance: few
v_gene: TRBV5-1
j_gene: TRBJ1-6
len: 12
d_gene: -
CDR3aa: CASSSEHSPLHF
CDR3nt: TGCGCCAGCAGCTCGGAACACTCACCCCTCCACTTT

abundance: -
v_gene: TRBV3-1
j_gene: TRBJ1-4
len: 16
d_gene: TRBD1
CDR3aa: CASSQVTTGINEKLFF
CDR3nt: TGTGCCAGCAGCCAAGTCACGACAGGGATTAATGAAAAACTGTTTTTT

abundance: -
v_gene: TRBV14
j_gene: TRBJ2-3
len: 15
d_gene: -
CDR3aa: CASSHAGLITDTQYF
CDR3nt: TGTGCCAGCAGCCACGCGGGACTTATCACAGATACGCAGTATTTT

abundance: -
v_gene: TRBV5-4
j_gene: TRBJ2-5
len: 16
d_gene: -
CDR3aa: CASSLFTRGGQETQYF
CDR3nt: TGTGCCAGCAGCTTGTTTACTAGAGGGGGCCAAGAGACCCAGTACTTC

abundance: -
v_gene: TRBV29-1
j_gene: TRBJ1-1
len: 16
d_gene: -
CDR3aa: CSVQDAGGDMSTEAFF
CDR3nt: TGCAGCGTTCAGGACGCTGGGGGCGATATGAGCACTGAAGCTTTCTTT

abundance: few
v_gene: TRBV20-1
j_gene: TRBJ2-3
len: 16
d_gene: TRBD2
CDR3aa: CSAPPSTSGGTDTQYF
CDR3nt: TGCAGTGCCCCCCCTTCGACTAGCGGGGGAACAGATACGCAGTATTTT

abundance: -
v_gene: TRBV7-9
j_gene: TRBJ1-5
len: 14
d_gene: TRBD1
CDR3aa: CASSNQGDNQPQHF
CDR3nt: TGTGCCAGCAGCAATCAGGGGGATAATCAGCCCCAGCATTTT

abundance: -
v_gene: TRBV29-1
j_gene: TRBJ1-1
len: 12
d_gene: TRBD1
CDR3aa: CSVGQGAVGAFF
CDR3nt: TGCAGCGTTGGACAGGGGGCCGTCGGGGCTTTCTTT

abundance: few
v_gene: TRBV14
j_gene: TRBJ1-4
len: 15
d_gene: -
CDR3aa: CASSLHSGADEKLFF
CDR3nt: TGTGCCAGCAGCCTACATTCAGGGGCGGATGAAAAACTGTTTTTT

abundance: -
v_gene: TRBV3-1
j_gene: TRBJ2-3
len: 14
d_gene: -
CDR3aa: CASSQEPSLNTQYF
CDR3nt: TGTGCCAGCAGCCAAGAACCTAGCTTAAATACGCAGTATTTT

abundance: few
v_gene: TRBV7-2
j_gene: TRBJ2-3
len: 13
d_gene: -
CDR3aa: CASSPMTGDTQYF
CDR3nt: TGTGCCAGCAGCCCCATGACGGGAGATACGCAGTATTTT

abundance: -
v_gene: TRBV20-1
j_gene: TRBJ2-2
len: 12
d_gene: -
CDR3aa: CSSRLDTGELFF
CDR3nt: TGCAGCTCCCGGTTGGACACCGGGGAGCTGTTTTTT

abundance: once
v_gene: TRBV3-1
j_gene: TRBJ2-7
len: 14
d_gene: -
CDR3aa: CASSQGLSWYEQYF
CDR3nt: TGTGCCAGCAGCCAAGGACTCTCCTGGTACGAGCAGTACTTC

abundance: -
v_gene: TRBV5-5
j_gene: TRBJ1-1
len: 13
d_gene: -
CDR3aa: CAGSMDPATEAFF
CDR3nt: TGTGCCGGCAGCATGGACCCGGCGACTGAAGCTTTCTTT

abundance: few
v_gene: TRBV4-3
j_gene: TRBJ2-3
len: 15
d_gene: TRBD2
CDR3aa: CASSQTLAVTDTQYF
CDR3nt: TGCGCCAGCAGCCAAACACTAGCGGTCACAGATACGCAGTATTTT

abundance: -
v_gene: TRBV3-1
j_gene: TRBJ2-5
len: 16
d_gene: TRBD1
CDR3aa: CASSPSLGQGQETQYF
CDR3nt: TGTGCCAGCAGCCCCTCCCTGGGACAGGGTCAAGAGACCCAGTACTTC

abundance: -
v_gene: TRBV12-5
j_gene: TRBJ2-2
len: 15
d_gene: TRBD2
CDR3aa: CASGPGLATTGELFF
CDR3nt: TGTGCTAGTGGTCCCGGACTAGCTACCACCGGGGAGCTGTTTTTT

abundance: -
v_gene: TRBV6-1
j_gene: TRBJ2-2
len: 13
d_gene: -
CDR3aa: CASRMDQRGELFF
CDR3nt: TGTGCCAGCAGGATGGATCAGCGCGGGGAGCTGTTTTTT

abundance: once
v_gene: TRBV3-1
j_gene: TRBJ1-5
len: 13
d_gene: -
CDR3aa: CASSQGRHQPQHF
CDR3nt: TGTGCCAGCAGCCAAGGGCGGCATCAGCCCCAGCATTTT

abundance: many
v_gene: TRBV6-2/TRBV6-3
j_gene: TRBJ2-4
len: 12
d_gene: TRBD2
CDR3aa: CASRPGLSTLYF
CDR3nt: TGTGCCAGCAGACCGGGACTATCGACTCTGTACTTC

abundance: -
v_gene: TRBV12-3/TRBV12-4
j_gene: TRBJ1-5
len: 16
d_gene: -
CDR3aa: CASSLGSSYSNQPQHF
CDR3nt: TGTGCCAGCAGCCTTGGGAGCTCCTATAGCAATCAGCCCCAGCATTTT

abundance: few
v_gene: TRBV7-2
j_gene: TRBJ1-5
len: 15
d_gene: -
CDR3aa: CASSQALQGRQPQHF
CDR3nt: TGTGCCAGCAGCCAAGCTCTCCAGGGGCGTCAGCCCCAGCATTTT

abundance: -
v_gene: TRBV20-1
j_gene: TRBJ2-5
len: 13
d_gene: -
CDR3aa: CSAFVGTKETQYF
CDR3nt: TGCAGTGCCTTTGTGGGCACCAAAGAGACCCAGTACTTC

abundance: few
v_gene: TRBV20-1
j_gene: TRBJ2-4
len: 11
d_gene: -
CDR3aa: CSAIGWDIQYF
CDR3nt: TGCAGTGCTATAGGGTGGGACATTCAGTACTTC

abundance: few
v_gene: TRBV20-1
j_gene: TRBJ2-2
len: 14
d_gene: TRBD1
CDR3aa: CSAHRDRGTGELFF
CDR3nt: TGCAGTGCTCACCGGGACAGGGGAACCGGGGAGCTGTTTTTT

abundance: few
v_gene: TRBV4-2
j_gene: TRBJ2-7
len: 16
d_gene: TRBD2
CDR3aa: CASSRSSSGGSYEQYF
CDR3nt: TGTGCCAGCAGCCGCTCATCCTCGGGGGGGTCTTACGAGCAGTACTTC

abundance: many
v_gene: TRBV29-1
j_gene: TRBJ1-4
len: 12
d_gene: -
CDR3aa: CSVGAGREKLFF
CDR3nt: TGCAGCGTTGGGGCAGGTCGTGAAAAACTGTTTTTT

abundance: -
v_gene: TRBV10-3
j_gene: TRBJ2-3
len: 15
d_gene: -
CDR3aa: CAISDPASSTDTQYF
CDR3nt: TGTGCCATCAGTGACCCAGCCAGTAGCACAGATACGCAGTATTTT

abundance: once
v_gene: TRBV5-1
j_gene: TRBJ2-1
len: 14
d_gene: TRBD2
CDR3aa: CASGGAAMDNEQFF
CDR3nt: TGCGCCTCCGGGGGGGCGGCCATGGACAATGAGCAGTTCTTC

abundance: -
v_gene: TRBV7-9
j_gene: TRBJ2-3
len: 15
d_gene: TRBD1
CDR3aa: CASSFGDRSADTQYF
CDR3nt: TGTGCCAGCAGCTTCGGGGACAGGAGTGCAGATACGCAGTATTTT

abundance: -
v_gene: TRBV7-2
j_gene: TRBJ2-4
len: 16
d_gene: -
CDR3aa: CASSLSNRQVGNIQYF
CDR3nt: TGTGCCAGCAGCTTATCGAATAGGCAGGTCGGAAACATTCAGTACTTC

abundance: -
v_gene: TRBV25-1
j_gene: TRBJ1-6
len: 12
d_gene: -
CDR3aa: CASSAANSPLHF
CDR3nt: TGTGCCAGCAGTGCGGCTAATTCACCCCTCCACTTT

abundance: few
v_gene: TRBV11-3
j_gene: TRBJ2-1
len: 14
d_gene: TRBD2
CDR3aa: CASSRLAGEDEQFF
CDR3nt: TGTGCCAGCAGTCGACTAGCGGGAGAGGATGAGCAGTTCTTC

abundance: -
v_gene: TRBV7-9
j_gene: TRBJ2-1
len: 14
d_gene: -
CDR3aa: CASTQRAAPGEQFF
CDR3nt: TGTGCCAGCACCCAAAGAGCGGCCCCTGGGGAGCAGTTCTTC

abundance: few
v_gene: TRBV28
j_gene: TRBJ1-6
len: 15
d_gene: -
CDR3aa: CASSSGGLGNSPLHF
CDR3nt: TGTGCCAGCAGTTCAGGTGGCTTGGGTAATTCACCCCTCCACTTT